This entry lists 18 T cell receptor beta chains sequenced from one sample in a study of blood T cell repertoires in COVID-19. Clones were read by immunoSEQ multiplex PCR, and TCRdb kept only the in-frame ones, dropping some. Counted here are some 150,000 clones, just under 90% occurring once; the ten biggest clones make up over 8.5%. The specimen was peripheral blood. The receptors were gathered from a woman aged 50 to 60 with active or convalescent COVID-19.

The V and J genes are TRBV4-3 and TRBJ1-1, with 7 nucleotides matching TRBD1. The junction had 8 bases not matched to a gene; V was cut back by 4 bases and J by 0 bases. The germline CDR1 and CDR2 sequences are LGHNA and YSLEER. The CDR3 contains 16 residues. The CDR3 loop is CASSRQRGQMNTEAFF. Here the CDR3 DNA reads TGCGCCAGCAGCCGACAGAGGGGACAGATGAACACTGAAGCTTTCTTT.

This sequence joins TRBV2 and TRBJ1-1, with D perhaps TRBD1 (5 bases). This CDR3 has 14 amino acids. Germline values: CDR1 SNHLY, CDR2 FYNNEI. The V end lost 3 bases, the J end lost 0 bases, and 8 bases lay between the germline ends. The CDR3 reads CASSEGGVNTEAFF. CDR3 coding DNA: TGTGCCAGCAGTGAGGGGGGGGTGAACACTGAAGCTTTCTTT.

V and J are TRBV28 and TRBJ2-3; possibly TRBD2 for D (6 bases). CDR1 and CDR2 (germline): MDHEN, SYDVKM. This CDR3 has 17 amino acids. V lost 5 bases to trimming and J lost 3 bases, with 21 bases between them. This CDR3 reads CASSPSGSGVATDTQYF. CDR3 nucleotides: TGTGCCAGCAGTCCGAGCGGTAGCGGAGTTGCTACAGATACGCAGTATTTT.

This chain connects TRBV2 to TRBJ1-5; TRBD1 is a possible D gene (5 bases). The ends were cut back, 7 bases at V and 6 bases at J, with 16 bases in the middle. The germline V gene has CDR1 SNHLY and CDR2 FYNNEI. The CDR3 loop spans 14 amino acids. The DNA for the CDR3 is TGTGCCAGCACCCGGGGGGGATTCGGTCAGCCCCAGCATTTT. This sequence encodes CASTRGGFGQPQHF.

This rearrangement joins TRBV5-1 to TRBJ2-7; maybe TRBD1 (6 bases). The germline gives CDR1 SGHRS, CDR2 YFSETQ. The CDR3 extends over 16 amino acids. V lost 0 bases and J lost 6, with 19 bases in between. The CDR3 spells CASSLGMSTGKSEQYF. CDR3 bases: TGCGCCAGCAGCTTGGGAATGTCGACAGGCAAATCCGAGCAGTACTTC.

CDR3 DNA: TGTGCCATCAGTGAGTCGAGCGGGGGGGCGGCCTACGAGCAGTACTTC. Protein sequence: CAISESSGGAAYEQYF. The rearrangement uses TRBV10-3 and TRBJ2-7; TRBD2 matches 10 bases. V shed 0 bases, J shed 2 bases, and the junction held 4 bases outside the gene matches. The CDR3 loop spans 16 amino acids. Germline loops: CDR1 ENHRY, CDR2 SYGVKD.

The chain combines TRBV29-1 with TRBJ1-2, with D tentatively TRBD1 (6 bases). The length of the CDR3 is 12 residues. V dropped 6 bases and J dropped 7 bases, with 15 bases sitting between them. Germline V gene lookup returns CDR1 SQVTM and CDR2 ANQGSEA. As DNA, the CDR3 is TGCAGCGTCAATATAGGGACAAGTGGCTACACCTTC. Translated: CSVNIGTSGYTF.

The rearrangement joins TRBV7-2 to TRBJ2-5, with 9 bases lining up with TRBD1. Trimming cost V 3 bases and J 4 bases; bases outside gene matches: 3. CDR3 length: 14 residues. Germline lookup yields CDR1 SGHTA and CDR2 FQGNSA. The CDR3 loop reads CASSLDRGSETQYF. The CDR3 DNA is TGTGCCAGCAGCTTGGACAGGGGTTCAGAGACCCAGTACTTC.

This clone was detected only a few times. J is TRBJ1-1 and V is TRBV28; tentative D call: TRBD1 (5 bases). From germline, CDR1 is MDHEN and CDR2 SYDVKM. V lost 5 bases and J 0 bases, leaving 10 bases between the germline ends. The length of the CDR3 is 14 residues. CDR3 nucleotides: TGTGCCAGCAGTCCGTGGACATTGAACACTGAAGCTTTCTTT. Residues: CASSPWTLNTEAFF.

This clone was detected once. This rearrangement joins TRBV10-2 to TRBJ1-5, with D possibly matching TRBD1 (5 bases). Germline-derived CDR1 and CDR2 are WSHSY and SAAADI. The ends were cut back, 6 bases at V and 1 base at J, with 13 bases in the middle. The CDR3 is 15 residues long. CDR3 amino acids: CASRMTAASNQPQHF. The DNA for the CDR3 is TGCGCCAGCAGAATGACAGCCGCAAGCAATCAGCCCCAGCATTTT.

For the CDR3, the DNA is TGTGCCATCATGGATAATTTACAGGGGGCTGAAGCTTTCTTT. Amino acids: CAIMDNLQGAEAFF. The chain uses TRBV10-3 and TRBJ1-1; 8 bases are a match to TRBD1. The CDR3 length is 14 residues. The V gene end was trimmed by 7 bases and the J gene end by 6 bases; junction bases not matched to a gene: 10. Germline V gives CDR1 ENHRY, CDR2 SYGVKD.

V is TRBV4-3 and J is TRBJ1-2; D ambiguous. The CDR3 contains 13 residues. V lost 4 bases and J 8 bases, leaving 14 bases between the germline ends. Germline assignment: CDR1 LGHNA and CDR2 YSLEER. Here the CDR3 DNA reads TGCGCCAGCAGCCTTACGGGGAGTTCCGGCTACACCTTC. Amino acids: CASSLTGSSGYTF.

This rearrangement joins TRBV6-2 or TRBV6-3 to TRBJ1-5, with D possibly being TRBD1 (5 bases). Per the germline V gene, CDR1 is MNHEY and CDR2 is SVGEGT. This CDR3 is 15 amino acids long. Deletions cut 0 bases from V and 1 base from J, with 7 bases between. This CDR3 is CASSYSQESNQPQHF. In DNA form, the CDR3 reads TGTGCCAGCAGTTACTCACAGGAGAGCAATCAGCCCCAGCATTTT.

The J gene is TRBJ1-1, the V gene TRBV3-1 (or the pseudogene TRBV3-2); maybe TRBD1 (5 bases). Trimming left V 1 base short and J 2 bases short, with 11 bases between. Germline V CDR1 and CDR2: LGHDT, YNNKEL (reference sequence). This CDR3 spans 15 amino acids. DNA for the CDR3: TGTGCCAGCAGCCAAGGCGGGGGAGGCAACACTGAAGCTTTCTTT. Translating gives CASSQGGGGNTEAFF.

V is TRBV4-3 and J is TRBJ2-2; TRBD2 is a possible D gene (6 bases). Germline values: CDR1 LGHNA, CDR2 YSLEER. The V and J ends lost 3 bases and 8 bases respectively, with 10 bases between them. This CDR3 spans 13 amino acids. Here the CDR3 reads CASSQGGLGELFF. In nucleotides, the CDR3 is TGCGCCAGCAGCCAGGGGGGTTTAGGGGAGCTGTTTTTT.

The chain employs TRBV18 and TRBJ2-2, with 9 positions matching TRBD1. With 5 bases clipped from V and 6 bases from J, the junction kept 7 bases outside the gene matches. CDR3 size: 15 residues. The germline CDR1 and CDR2 sequences are KGHSH and LQKENI. In DNA, the CDR3 is TGTGCCAGCTCATCACGCCGACAGGGGGCCGGGGAGCTGTTTTTT. It encodes CASSSRRQGAGELFF.

The CDR3 nucleotides read TGTGCCAGCAGCGTAGGGCTAGGCCCCTACGAGCAGTACTTC. Translating it yields CASSVGLGPYEQYF. The J gene is TRBJ2-7, the V gene TRBV9; D unclear. CDR3 length equals 14 residues. V was cut by 0 bases and J by 2 bases, with 9 bases left in between. Germline loops: CDR1 SGDLS, CDR2 YYNGEE.

V is TRBV6-1 and J is TRBJ1-5; D remains ambiguous. Trimming removed 2 bases from V and 9 bases from J, with 14 bases in between. Looked up from germline, CDR1 is MNHNS and CDR2 is SASEGT. The CDR3 covers 14 residues. CDR3 sequence (DNA): TGTGCCAGCAGTGAATCAGGCCCGATACCGCCCCAGCATTTT. Encoded protein: CASSESGPIPPQHF.